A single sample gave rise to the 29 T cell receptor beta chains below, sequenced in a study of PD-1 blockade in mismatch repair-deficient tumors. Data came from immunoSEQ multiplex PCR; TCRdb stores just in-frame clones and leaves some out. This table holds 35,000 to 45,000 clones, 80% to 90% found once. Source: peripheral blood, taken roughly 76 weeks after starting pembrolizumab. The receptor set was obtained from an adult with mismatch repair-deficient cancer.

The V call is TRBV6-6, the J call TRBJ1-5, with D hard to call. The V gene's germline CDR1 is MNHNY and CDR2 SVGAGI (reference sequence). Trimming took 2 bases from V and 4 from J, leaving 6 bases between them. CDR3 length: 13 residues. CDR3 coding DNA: TGTGCCAGCAGTTACGAGAAGAATCAGCCCCAGCATTTT. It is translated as CASSYEKNQPQHF.

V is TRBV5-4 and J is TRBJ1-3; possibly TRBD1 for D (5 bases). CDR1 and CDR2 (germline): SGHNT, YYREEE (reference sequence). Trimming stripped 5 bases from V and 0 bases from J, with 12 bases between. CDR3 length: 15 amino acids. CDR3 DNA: TGTGCCAGCAGGAAAGGGACGGACTCTGGAAACACCATATATTTT. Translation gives CASRKGTDSGNTIYF.

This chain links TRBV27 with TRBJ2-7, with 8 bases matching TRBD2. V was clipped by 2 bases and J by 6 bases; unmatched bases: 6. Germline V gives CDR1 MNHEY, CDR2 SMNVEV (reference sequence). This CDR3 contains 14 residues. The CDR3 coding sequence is TGTGCCAGCAGTTTAATATCGGGAGGGGGCGAGCAGTACTTC. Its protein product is CASSLISGGGEQYF.

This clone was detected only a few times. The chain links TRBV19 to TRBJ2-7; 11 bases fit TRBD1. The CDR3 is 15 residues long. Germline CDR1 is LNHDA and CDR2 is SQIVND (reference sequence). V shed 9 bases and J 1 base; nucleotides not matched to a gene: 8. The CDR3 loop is CASSKGTGGSYEQYF. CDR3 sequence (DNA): TGTGCCAGCAGCAAGGGGACAGGGGGGTCCTACGAGCAGTACTTC.

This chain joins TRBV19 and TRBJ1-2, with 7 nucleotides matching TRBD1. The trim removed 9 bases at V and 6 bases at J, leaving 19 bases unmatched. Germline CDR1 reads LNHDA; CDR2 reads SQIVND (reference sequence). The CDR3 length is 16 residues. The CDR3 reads CASTQTGSEQWNGYTF. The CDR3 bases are TGTGCCAGCACTCAGACAGGGAGCGAACAGTGGAATGGCTACACCTTC.

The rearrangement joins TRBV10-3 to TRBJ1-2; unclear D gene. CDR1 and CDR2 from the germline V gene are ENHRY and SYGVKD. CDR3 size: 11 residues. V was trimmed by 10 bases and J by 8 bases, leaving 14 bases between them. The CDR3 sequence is CASTSGVGYTF. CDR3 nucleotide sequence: TGTGCCAGCACCTCAGGTGTAGGCTACACCTTC.

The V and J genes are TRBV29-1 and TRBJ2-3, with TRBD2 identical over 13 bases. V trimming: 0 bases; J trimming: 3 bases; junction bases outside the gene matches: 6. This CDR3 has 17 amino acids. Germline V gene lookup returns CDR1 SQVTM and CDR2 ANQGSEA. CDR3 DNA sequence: TGCAGCGTTGAAGATCGTACTAGCGGGAGGGAGACAGATACGCAGTATTTT. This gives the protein CSVEDRTSGRETDTQYF.

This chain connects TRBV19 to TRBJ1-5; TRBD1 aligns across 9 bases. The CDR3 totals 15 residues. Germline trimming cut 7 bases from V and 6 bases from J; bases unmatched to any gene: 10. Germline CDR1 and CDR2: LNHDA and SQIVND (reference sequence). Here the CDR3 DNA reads TGTGCCAGTACTACAGGGGGCGCGAGGGGTCAGCCCCAGCATTTT. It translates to CASTTGGARGQPQHF.

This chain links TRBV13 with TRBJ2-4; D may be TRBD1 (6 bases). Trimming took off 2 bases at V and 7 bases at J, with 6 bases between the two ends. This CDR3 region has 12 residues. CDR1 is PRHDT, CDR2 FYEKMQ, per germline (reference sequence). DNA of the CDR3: TGTGCCAGCAGCTTACAGGGGAACATTCAGTACTTC. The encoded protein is CASSLQGNIQYF.

CDR3 DNA: TGTGCCAGCTCACCACGCGAAGAGAGGGAAAAACTGTTTTTT. This gives the protein CASSPREEREKLFF. The chain employs TRBV18 and TRBJ1-4; no definite D call. Trimming took off 1 base at V and 8 bases at J, with 11 bases between the two ends. CDR3 length: 14 residues. The germline gives CDR1 KGHSH, CDR2 LQKENI. Using reference TRBV18 and TRBJ1-4 for the parts outside the CDR3, the full variable domain is NAGVMQNPRHLVRRRGQEARLRCSPMKGHSHVYWYRQLPEEGLKFMVYLQKENIIDESGMPKERFSAEFPKEGPSILRIQQVVRGDSAAYFCASSPREEREKLFFGSGTQLSVL.

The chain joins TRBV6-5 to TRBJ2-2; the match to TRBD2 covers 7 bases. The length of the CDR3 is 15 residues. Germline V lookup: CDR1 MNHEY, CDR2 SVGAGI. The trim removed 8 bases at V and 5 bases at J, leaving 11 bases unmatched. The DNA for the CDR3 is TGTGCCAGCGGGAGGGAGTATCTCGAAACCGGGGAGCTGTTTTTT. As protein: CASGREYLETGELFF.

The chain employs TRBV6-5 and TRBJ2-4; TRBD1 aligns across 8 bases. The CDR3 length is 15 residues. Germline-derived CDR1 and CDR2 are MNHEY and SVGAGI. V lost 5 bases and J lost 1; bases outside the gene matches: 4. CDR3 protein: CASSNRGFAKNIQYF. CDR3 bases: TGTGCCAGCAGTAACAGGGGGTTCGCCAAAAACATTCAGTACTTC.

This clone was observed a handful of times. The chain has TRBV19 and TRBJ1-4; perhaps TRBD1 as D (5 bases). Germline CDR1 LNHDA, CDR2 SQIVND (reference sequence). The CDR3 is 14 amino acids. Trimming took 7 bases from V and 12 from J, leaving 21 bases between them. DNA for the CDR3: TGTGCCAGTACGTCTCAGGCGGGGGATGCCGAACTGTTTTTT. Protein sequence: CASTSQAGDAELFF.

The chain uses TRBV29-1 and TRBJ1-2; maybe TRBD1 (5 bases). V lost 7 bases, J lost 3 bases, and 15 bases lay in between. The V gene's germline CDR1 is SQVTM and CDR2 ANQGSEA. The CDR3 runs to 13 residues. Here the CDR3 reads CSESREEDYGYTF. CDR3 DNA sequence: TGCAGCGAAAGCAGGGAAGAGGACTATGGCTACACCTTC.

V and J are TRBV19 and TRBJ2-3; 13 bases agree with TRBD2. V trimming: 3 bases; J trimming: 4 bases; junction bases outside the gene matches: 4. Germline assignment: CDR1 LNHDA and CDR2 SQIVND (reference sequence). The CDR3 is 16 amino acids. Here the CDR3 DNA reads TGTGCCAGTAGTATCCGACTAGCGGGAGGTCCAGATACGCAGTATTTT. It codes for CASSIRLAGGPDTQYF.

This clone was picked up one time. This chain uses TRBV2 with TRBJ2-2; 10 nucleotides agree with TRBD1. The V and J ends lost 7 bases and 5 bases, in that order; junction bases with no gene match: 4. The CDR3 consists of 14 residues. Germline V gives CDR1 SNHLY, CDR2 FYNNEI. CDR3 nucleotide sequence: TGTGCCAGCACCGGACAGGGGGGTACCGGGGAGCTGTTTTTT. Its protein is CASTGQGGTGELFF.

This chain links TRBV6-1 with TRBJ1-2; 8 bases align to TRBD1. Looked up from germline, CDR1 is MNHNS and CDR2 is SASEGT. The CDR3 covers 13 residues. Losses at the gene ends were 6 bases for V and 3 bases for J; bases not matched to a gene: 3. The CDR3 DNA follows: TGTGCCAGCAGGCAACAGGGGGACTATGGCTACACCTTC. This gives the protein CASRQQGDYGYTF.

The CDR3 region is CASSVAGSLDTQYF. CDR3 bases: TGTGCCAGCAGCGTAGCCGGTAGCCTAGATACGCAGTATTTT. The rearrangement joins TRBV9 to TRBJ2-3, with unresolved D. The length of the CDR3 is 14 residues. The V gene's germline CDR1 is SGDLS and CDR2 YYNGEE. V gave up 0 bases and J gave up 5 bases, with 10 bases separating them.

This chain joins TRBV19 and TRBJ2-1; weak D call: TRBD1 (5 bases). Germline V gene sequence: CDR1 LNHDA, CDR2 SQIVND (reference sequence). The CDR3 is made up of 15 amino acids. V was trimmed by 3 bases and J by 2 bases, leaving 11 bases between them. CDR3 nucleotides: TGTGCCAGTAGTATTCAGGGTAGTGCCTACAATGAGCAGTTCTTC. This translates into CASSIQGSAYNEQFF. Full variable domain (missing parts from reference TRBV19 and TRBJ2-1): DGGITQSPKYLFRKEGQNVTLSCEQNLNHDAMYWYRQDPGQGLRLIYYSQIVNDFQKGDIAEGYSVSREKKESFPLTVTSAQKNPTAFYLCASSIQGSAYNEQFFGPGTRLTVL.

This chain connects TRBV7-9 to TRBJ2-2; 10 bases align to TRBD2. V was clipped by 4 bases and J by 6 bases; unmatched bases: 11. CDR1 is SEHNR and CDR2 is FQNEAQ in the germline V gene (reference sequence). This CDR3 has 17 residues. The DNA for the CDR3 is TGTGCCAGCAGCTACCCAGGACTAGCGGATAGATCCGGGGAGCTGTTTTTT. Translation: CASSYPGLADRSGELFF.

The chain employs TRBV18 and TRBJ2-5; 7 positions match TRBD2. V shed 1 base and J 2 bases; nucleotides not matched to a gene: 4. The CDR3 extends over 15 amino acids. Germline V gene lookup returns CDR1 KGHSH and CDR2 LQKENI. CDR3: CASSPRGREQETQYF. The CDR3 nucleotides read TGTGCCAGCTCACCACGAGGGAGGGAACAAGAGACCCAGTACTTC.

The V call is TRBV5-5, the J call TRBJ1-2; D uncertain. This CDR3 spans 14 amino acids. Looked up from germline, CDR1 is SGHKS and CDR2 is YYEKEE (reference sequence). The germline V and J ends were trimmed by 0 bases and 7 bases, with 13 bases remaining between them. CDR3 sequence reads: CASSLVEGSGGYTF. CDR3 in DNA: TGTGCCAGCAGCTTGGTGGAGGGATCGGGTGGCTACACCTTC. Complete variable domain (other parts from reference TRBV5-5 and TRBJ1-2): DAGVTQSPTHLIKTRGQQVTLRCSPISGHKSVSWYQQVLGQGPQFIFQYYEKEERGRGNFPDRFSARQFPNYSSELNVNALLLGDSALYLCASSLVEGSGGYTFGSGTRLTVV.

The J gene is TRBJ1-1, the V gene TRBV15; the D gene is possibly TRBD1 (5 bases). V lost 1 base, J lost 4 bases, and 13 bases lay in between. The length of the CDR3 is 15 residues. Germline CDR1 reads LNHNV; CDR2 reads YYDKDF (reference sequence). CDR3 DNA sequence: TGTGCCACCAGCAGAGTACCGGGGCGGGGCACTGAAGCTTTCTTT. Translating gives CATSRVPGRGTEAFF.

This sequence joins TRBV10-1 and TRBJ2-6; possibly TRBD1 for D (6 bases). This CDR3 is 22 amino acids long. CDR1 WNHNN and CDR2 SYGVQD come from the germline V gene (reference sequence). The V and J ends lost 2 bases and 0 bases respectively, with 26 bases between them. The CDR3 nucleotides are TGCGCCAGCAGTGAGGACGAAAAGAGACAGGATTCCCCCTACTCTGGGGCCAACGTCCTGACTTTC. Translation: CASSEDEKRQDSPYSGANVLTF.

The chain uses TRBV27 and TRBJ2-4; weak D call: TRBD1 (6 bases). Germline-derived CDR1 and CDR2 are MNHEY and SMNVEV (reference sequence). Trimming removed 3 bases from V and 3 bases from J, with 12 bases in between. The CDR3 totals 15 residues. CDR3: CASSFGSGHKNIQYF. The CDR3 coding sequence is TGTGCCAGCAGTTTTGGTTCGGGACACAAAAACATTCAGTACTTC.

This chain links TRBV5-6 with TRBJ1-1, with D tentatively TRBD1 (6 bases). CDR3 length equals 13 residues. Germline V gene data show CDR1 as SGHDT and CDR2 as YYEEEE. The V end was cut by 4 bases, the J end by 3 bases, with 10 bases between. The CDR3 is CASSADSYTEAFF. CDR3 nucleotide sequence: TGTGCCAGCAGCGCGGACAGTTACACTGAAGCTTTCTTT.

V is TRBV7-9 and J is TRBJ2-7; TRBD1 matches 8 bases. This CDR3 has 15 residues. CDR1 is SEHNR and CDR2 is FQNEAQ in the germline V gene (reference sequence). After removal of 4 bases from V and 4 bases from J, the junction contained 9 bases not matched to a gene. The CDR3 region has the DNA TGTGCCAGCAGCTCGGGTGACAGGGGATGGTACGAGCAGTACTTC. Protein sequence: CASSSGDRGWYEQYF.

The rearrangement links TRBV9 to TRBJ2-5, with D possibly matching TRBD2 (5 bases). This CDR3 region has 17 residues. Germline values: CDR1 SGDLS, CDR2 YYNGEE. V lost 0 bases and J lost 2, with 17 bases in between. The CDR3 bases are TGTGCCAGCAGCGTAGGAGGCGGGTGGCAACTACAAGAGACCCAGTACTTC. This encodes CASSVGGGWQLQETQYF.

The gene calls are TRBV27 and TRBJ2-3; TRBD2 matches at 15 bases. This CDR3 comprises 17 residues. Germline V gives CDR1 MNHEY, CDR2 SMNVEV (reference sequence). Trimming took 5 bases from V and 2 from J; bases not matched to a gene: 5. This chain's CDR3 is CASSLGTSGRYTDTQYF. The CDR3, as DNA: TGTGCCAGCAGTCTCGGGACTAGCGGGAGGTACACAGATACGCAGTATTTT.